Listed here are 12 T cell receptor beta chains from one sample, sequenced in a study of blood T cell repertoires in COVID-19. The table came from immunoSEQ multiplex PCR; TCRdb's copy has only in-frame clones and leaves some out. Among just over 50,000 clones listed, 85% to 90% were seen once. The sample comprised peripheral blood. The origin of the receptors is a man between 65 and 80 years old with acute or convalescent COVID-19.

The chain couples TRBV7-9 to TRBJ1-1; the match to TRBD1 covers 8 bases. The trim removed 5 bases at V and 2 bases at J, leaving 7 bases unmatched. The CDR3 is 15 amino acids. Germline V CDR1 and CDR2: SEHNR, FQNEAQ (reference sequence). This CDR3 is CASSQTGTGNTEAFF. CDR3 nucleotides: TGTGCCAGCAGCCAAACCGGGACAGGTAACACTGAAGCTTTCTTT.

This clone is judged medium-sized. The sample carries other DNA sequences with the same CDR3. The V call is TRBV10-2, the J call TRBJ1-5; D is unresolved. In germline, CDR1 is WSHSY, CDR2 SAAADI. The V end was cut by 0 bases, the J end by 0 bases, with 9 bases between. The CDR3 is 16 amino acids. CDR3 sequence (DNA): TGCGCCAGCAGTGAGTCCCCCGGGAATAGCAATCAGCCCCAGCATTTT. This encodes CASSESPGNSNQPQHF.

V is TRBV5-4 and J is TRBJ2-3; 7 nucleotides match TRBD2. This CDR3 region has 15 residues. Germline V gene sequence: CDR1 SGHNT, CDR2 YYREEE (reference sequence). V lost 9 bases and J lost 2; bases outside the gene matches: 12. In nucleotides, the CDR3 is TGTGCCACCCTCGGGAAGAGCGGGGCCACAGATACGCAGTATTTT. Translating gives CATLGKSGATDTQYF.

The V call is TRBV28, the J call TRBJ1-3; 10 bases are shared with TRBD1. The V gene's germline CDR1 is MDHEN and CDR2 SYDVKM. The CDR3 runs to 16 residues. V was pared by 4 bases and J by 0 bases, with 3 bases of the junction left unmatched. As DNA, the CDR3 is TGTGCCAGCAGTTCTGGACAGGGGGGCTCTGGAAACACCATATATTTT. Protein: CASSSGQGGSGNTIYF.

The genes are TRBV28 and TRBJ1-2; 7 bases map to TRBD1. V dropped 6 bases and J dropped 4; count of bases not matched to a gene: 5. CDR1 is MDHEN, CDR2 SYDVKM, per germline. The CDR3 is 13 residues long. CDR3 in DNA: TGTGCCAGCAGCGTACAGGGGACCTATGGCTACACCTTC. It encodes CASSVQGTYGYTF.

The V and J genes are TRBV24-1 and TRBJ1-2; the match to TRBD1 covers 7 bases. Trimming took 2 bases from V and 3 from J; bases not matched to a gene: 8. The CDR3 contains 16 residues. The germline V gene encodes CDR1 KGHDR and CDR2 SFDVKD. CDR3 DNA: TGTGCCACCAGTGATTACAGTTCTACAGGGGACTATGGCTACACCTTC. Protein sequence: CATSDYSSTGDYGYTF.

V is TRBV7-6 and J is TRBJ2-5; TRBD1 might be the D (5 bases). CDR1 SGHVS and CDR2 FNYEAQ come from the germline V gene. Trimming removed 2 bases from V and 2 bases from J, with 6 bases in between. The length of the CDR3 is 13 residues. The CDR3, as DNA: TGTGCCAGCAGCTTACGACAGCAAGAGACCCAGTACTTC. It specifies CASSLRQQETQYF. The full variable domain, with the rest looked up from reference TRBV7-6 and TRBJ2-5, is GAGVSQSPRYKVTKRGQDVALRCDPISGHVSLYWYRQALGQGPEFLTYFNYEAQQDKSGLPNDRFSAERPEGSISTLTIQRTEQRDSAMYRCASSLRQQETQYFGPGTRLLVL.

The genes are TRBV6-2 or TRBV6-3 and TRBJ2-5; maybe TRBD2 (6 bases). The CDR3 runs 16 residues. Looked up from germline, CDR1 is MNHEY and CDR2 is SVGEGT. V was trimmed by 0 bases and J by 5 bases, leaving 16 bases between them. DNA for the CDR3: TGTGCCAGCAGTTACTCAAAGGACTATCTTTGGGAGACCCAGTACTTC. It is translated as CASSYSKDYLWETQYF.

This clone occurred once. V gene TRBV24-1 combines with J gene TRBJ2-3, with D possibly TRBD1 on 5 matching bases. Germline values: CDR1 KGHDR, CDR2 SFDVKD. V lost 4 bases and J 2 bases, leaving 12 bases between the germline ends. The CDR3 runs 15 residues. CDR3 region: CATSDPTDPTDTQYF. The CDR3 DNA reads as TGTGCCACCAGTGACCCGACAGACCCCACAGATACGCAGTATTTT.

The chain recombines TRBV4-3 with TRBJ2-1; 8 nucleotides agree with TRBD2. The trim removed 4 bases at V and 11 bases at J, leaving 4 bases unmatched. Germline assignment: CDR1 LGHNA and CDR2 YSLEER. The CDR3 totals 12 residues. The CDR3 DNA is TGCGCCAGCAGCCGGCGGGGGGACAAGCAGTTCTTC. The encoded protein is CASSRRGDKQFF.

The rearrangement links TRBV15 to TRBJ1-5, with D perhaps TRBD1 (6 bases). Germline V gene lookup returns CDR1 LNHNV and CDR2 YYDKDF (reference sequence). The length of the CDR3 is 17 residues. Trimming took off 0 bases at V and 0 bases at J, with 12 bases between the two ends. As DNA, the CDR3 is TGTGCCACCAGCAGAGACCTCTCAGGGGCTAGCAATCAGCCCCAGCATTTT. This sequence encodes CATSRDLSGASNQPQHF.

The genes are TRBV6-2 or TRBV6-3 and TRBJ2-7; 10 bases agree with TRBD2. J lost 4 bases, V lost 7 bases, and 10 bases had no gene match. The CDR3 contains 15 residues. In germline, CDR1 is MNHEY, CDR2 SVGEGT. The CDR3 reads CASTPQGLAIYEQYF. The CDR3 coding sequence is TGTGCCAGCACCCCCCAGGGACTAGCGATTTACGAGCAGTACTTC.